This T cell receptor (beta chain) was retrieved from a study of regulatory T cells in long-lasting Graves disease. As for the study in general: Graves' cases, newly diagnosed, had used antithyroid drugs under 3 months.

The V gene's germline CDR1 is SGHKS and CDR2 YYEKEE (reference sequence). Trimming cost V 4 bases and J 3 bases, with 13 bases left between them. CDR3 size: 14 residues. The table lists this clonotype with many counts. For TCR beta, libraries came from iRepertoire HTBI primers and Arm-PCR of CDR3 regions. In the authors' workflow: Across the samples, identification revealed 60 to 75 TRBV and around 14 TRBJ segments. TCRdb reanalysed the multiplex PCR reads using MiXCR and keeps one entry per CDR3 protein. The V and J calls were determined by TCRdb, not by the authors. The sample shows roughly 410,000 distinct CDR3 sequences, about 15% of them seen only once. Time point given: newly diagnosed GD, antithyroid drugs for less than 3 months. PBMC RNA served as the TCR library source. These sequences were also reported in another study, on T cells in Graves' hyperthyroidism and ophthalmopathy. That source adds: The HTBI primer set was used in a first-round RT-PCR of the TCR CDR3.

Sequencing was performed on peripheral blood mononuclear cells (PBMCs), taken at new diagnosis, from a patient treated with antithyroid drugs. The TCR comes from a woman between 40 and 50 years old with Graves disease. The chain recombines TRBV5-5 with TRBJ2-5, with a tentative D call TRBD1 (5 bases). The CDR3 loop is CASSQRQLEETQYF. In DNA form, the CDR3 reads TGTGCCAGCAGCCAGAGACAGCTTGAAGAGACCCAGTACTTC.